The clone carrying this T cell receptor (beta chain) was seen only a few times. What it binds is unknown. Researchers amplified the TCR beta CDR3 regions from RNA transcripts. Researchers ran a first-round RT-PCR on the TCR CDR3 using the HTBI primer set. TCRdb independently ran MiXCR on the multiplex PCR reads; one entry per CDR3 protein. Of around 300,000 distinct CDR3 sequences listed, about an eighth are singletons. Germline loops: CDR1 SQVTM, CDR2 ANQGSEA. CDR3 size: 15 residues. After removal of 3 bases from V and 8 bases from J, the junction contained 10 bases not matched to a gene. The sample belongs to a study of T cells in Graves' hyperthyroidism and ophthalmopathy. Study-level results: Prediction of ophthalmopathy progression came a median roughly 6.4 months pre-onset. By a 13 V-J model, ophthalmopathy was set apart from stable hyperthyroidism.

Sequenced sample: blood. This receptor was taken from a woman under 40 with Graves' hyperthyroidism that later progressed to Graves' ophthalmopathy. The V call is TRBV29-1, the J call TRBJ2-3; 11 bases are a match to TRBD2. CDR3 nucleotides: TGCAGCGTTGAGGGGCTAGCGGGAGGCGCAGGTACGCAGTATTTT. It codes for CSVEGLAGGAGTQYF.